This TCR beta chain was profiled in a study of blood T cell repertoires in COVID-19. The repertoire was sequenced with immunoSEQ multiplex PCR; TCRdb's copy has only in-frame clones and lacks some. The profile shows about 130,000 clones, more than 70% of them singletons. This CDR3 is built from 13 residues. The germline V and J ends were trimmed by 11 bases and 4 bases, with 16 bases remaining between them. CDR1 and CDR2 from the germline V gene are LNHDA and SQIVND (reference sequence). In its sample, this clone was seen once. Material for sequencing was peripheral blood. The sequence was collected from a woman of 80 years or more with COVID-19, enrolled during active disease. The chain recombines TRBV19 with TRBJ2-3, with D tentatively TRBD2 (6 bases). The CDR3 sequence is CAARDFGADTQYF. CDR3 DNA: TGTGCCGCCCGGGACTTCGGGGCAGATACGCAGTATTTT.